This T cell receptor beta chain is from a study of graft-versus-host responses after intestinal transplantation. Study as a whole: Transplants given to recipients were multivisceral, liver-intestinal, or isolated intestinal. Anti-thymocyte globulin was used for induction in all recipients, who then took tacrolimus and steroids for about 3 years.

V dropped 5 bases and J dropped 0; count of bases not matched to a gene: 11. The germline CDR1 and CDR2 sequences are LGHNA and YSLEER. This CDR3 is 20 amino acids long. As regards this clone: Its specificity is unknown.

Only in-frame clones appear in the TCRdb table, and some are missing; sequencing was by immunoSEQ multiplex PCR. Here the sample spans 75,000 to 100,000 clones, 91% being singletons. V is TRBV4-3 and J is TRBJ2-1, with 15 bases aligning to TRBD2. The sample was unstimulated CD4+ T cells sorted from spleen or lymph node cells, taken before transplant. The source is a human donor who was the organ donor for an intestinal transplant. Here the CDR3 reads CASSLKGLAGGYSSYNEQFF. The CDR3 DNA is TGCGCCAGCAGCTTAAAGGGACTAGCGGGGGGATATAGCTCCTACAATGAGCAGTTCTTC.